The next 8 T cell receptor beta chains were all read from a single sample in a study of blood T cell repertoires in COVID-19. Sequencing was performed with immunoSEQ multiplex PCR; in TCRdb, only in-frame clones are kept and a portion is missing. The data show some 460,000 clones, around 88% seen once. The material sequenced was peripheral blood. The receptors derive from a woman younger than 45 with acute or convalescent COVID-19.

The rearrangement uses TRBV28 and TRBJ2-2; no reliable D call. The CDR3 has 13 residues. The V end was cut by 5 bases, the J end by 0 bases, with 4 bases between. CDR1 MDHEN and CDR2 SYDVKM come from the germline V gene. The CDR3 region is CASSLPNTGELFF. The CDR3, as DNA: TGTGCCAGCAGTCTTCCGAACACCGGGGAGCTGTTTTTT.

The rearrangement joins TRBV7-9 to TRBJ2-3; D unresolved. The V end was cut by 1 base, the J end by 2 bases, with 10 bases between. CDR3 length: 15 amino acids. The V gene's germline CDR1 is SEHNR and CDR2 FQNEAQ (reference sequence). The CDR3 reads CASSLEDTYTDTQYF. Here the CDR3 DNA reads TGTGCCAGCAGCTTAGAAGACACCTACACAGATACGCAGTATTTT.

The chain joins TRBV2 to TRBJ2-5; D gene uncertain. Germline assignment: CDR1 SNHLY and CDR2 FYNNEI. Trimming cost V 3 bases and J 5 bases, with 4 bases left between them. The CDR3 has 11 amino acids. CDR3 protein: CASSERETQYF. As DNA, the CDR3 is TGTGCCAGCAGTGAGCGGGAGACCCAGTACTTC.

The chain has TRBV7-8 and TRBJ1-2, with 8 positions matching TRBD1. Looked up from germline, CDR1 is SGHVS and CDR2 is FQNEAQ. The length of the CDR3 is 16 residues. Trimming removed 6 bases from V and 4 bases from J; junction bases left unmatched: 13. CDR3 nucleotide sequence: TGTGCCAGCAGAGGGACAGGCCAACGTCGTAGCTATGGCTACACCTTC. Its translation is CASRGTGQRRSYGYTF.

This chain links TRBV5-1 with TRBJ2-4, with TRBD1 identical over 7 bases. CDR3 length: 17 residues. Germline V lookup: CDR1 SGHRS, CDR2 YFSETQ. V lost 4 bases and J lost 4; bases outside the gene matches: 14. CDR3 nucleotide sequence: TGCGCCAGCAGCGGGGCCCCCGGGACAGCAAAGAAAAACATTCAGTACTTC. It translates to CASSGAPGTAKKNIQYF.

V is TRBV5-1 and J is TRBJ2-7, with 8 bases that match TRBD1. The CDR3 has 15 amino acids. Trimming cost V 1 base and J 3 bases; bases outside gene matches: 6. The germline CDR1 and CDR2 sequences are SGHRS and YFSETQ. The CDR3 sequence is CASSLLAGGDYEQYF. The CDR3 DNA reads TGCGCCAGCAGCTTGTTGGCAGGGGGCGACTACGAGCAGTACTTC.

This chain uses TRBV28 with TRBJ1-5; TRBD1 might be the D (5 bases). CDR1 and CDR2 (germline): MDHEN, SYDVKM. The CDR3 consists of 14 residues. Trimming cost V 8 bases and J 0 bases, with 11 bases left between them. This CDR3 is CASEGVVSNQPQHF. The DNA for the CDR3 is TGTGCCAGCGAAGGGGTTGTTAGCAATCAGCCCCAGCATTTT.

This chain uses TRBV12-5 with TRBJ1-2; 8 nucleotides line up with TRBD1. The CDR3 covers 14 residues. CDR1 and CDR2 (germline): LGHNT, FRNRAP. The V segment lost 1 base and the J segment 7 bases; nucleotides outside the gene matches: 5. CDR3 loop: CASGLDRGLSGYTF. The CDR3 nucleotides read TGTGCTAGTGGTTTGGACAGGGGGTTGAGTGGCTACACCTTC.